One sample yielded the 5 T cell receptor beta chains listed below, sequenced in a study of T cell responses to AZD1222 COVID-19 vaccine. The protocol was immunoSEQ multiplex PCR, while the TCRdb copy is restricted to in-frame clones and leaves out a portion. Altogether some 130,000 clones are present, approximately 85% being singletons, with the ten largest covering 7.6%. The sequenced sample was peripheral blood, obtained on day 0 of AZD1222 vaccination. The receptors were gathered from an adult in good health.

V is TRBV7-8 and J is TRBJ1-2; a weak D match, TRBD1 (5 bases). This CDR3 spans 13 amino acids. Germline CDR1 and CDR2: SGHVS and FQNEAQ. Trimming left V 8 bases short and J 7 bases short, with 17 bases between. The DNA for the CDR3 is TGTGCCAGCTTCAGGGTCCCCCCGGGTGGCTACACCTTC. Translated, it gives CASFRVPPGGYTF.

The rearrangement uses TRBV29-1 and TRBJ1-1; D unresolved. V was shortened by 2 bases and J by 1 base, with 5 bases between the two germline ends. Germline CDR1 SQVTM, CDR2 ANQGSEA. This CDR3 is 12 amino acids long. CDR3 bases: TGCAGCGTTGAATCGGCGAACACTGAAGCTTTCTTT. Residues: CSVESANTEAFF.

The J gene is TRBJ1-5, the V gene TRBV9, with D perhaps TRBD1 (6 bases). V was pared by 0 bases and J by 7 bases, with 8 bases between. The CDR3 totals 13 residues. Germline loops: CDR1 SGDLS, CDR2 YYNGEE. CDR3 region: CASSVEGGQPQHF. The CDR3 bases are TGTGCCAGCAGCGTAGAGGGGGGACAGCCCCAGCATTTT.

The genes are TRBV7-9 and TRBJ2-7; 7 nucleotides match TRBD2. The CDR3 contains 17 residues. Trimming at V came to 5 bases and at J to 0 bases, leaving 13 bases not matched to a gene. Looked up from germline, CDR1 is SEHNR and CDR2 is FQNEAQ (reference sequence). This CDR3 is CASSPRPAGVSSYEQYF. As DNA, the CDR3 is TGTGCCAGCAGCCCCCGACCTGCGGGGGTAAGCTCCTACGAGCAGTACTTC.

This rearrangement joins TRBV15 to TRBJ2-7, with D perhaps assigned TRBD1 or TRBD2 (5 bases each). Germline V CDR1 and CDR2: LNHNV, YYDKDF (reference sequence). Between the trimmed V and J ends, which lost 3 bases and 2 bases, there was a span of 11 bases. The CDR3 has 14 amino acids. DNA for the CDR3: TGTGCCACCAGCAGGGGTGGGGGTCCCTACGAGCAGTACTTC. Its translation is CATSRGGGPYEQYF.